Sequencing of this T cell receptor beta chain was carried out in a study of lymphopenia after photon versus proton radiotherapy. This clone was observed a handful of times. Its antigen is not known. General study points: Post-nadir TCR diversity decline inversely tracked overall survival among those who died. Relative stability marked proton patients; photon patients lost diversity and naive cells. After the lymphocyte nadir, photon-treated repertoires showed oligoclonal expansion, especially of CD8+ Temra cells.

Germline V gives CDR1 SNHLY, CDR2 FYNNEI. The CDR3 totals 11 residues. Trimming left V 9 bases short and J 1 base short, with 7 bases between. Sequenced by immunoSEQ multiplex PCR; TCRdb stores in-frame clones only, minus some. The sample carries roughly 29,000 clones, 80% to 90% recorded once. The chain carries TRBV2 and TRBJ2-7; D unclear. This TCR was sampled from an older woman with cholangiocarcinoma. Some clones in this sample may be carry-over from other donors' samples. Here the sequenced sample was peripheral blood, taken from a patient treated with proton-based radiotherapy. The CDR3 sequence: CASRHSYEQYF. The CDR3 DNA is TGTGCCAGTAGACATTCCTACGAGCAGTACTTC.